The 30 T cell receptor beta chains below were found in one sample sequenced in a study of OX40 agonist ivuxolimab in advanced cancers. Sequencing was performed with immunoSEQ multiplex PCR; in TCRdb, only in-frame clones are kept and a portion is missing. Among around 39,000 clones, 70% to 85% were seen once, and the ten largest hold approximately 12%. This specimen was CD4+ or CD8+ T cells sorted from blood, taken in a trial of the OX40 agonist ivuxolimab. The receptors were gathered from an adult with an advanced solid tumor such as melanoma, head and neck, liver or kidney cancer.

The chain recombines TRBV10-3 with TRBJ1-5; maybe TRBD1 (6 bases). This CDR3 contains 13 residues. Between the trimmed V and J ends, which lost 4 bases and 2 bases, there was a span of 6 bases. Germline V gives CDR1 ENHRY, CDR2 SYGVKD. CDR3 in amino acids: CAISGQGNQPQHF. The CDR3 region has the DNA TGTGCCATCAGTGGACAGGGCAATCAGCCCCAGCATTTT.

The rearrangement links TRBV10-2 to TRBJ2-5; TRBD2 might be the D (5 bases). The end of the DNA aligns better with TRBJ2-7, so the J call may be wrong. CDR3 length: 13 amino acids. Germline loops: CDR1 WSHSY, CDR2 SAAADI. CDR3 in DNA: TGCGCCAGCAGGTCGGGATCCACCTACGAGCAGTACTTC. Translated: CASRSGSTYEQYF.

V and J are TRBV30 and TRBJ2-2; 10 bases align to TRBD1. Germline CDR1 and CDR2: GTSNPN and SVGIG (reference sequence). CDR3 size: 20 residues. V shed 1 base, J shed 0 bases, and the junction held 14 bases outside the gene matches. The CDR3 nucleotides are TGTGCCTGGAGTGACGGTTGGGACAGGGGTTTTCCTACGAACACCGGGGAGCTGTTTTTT. Its protein product is CAWSDGWDRGFPTNTGELFF.

V usage is TRBV6-4 and J usage is TRBJ1-2; 9 bases are shared with TRBD1. CDR1 and CDR2 (germline): MRHNA, SNTAGT. V shed 5 bases and J 8 bases; nucleotides not matched to a gene: 3. The length of the CDR3 is 12 residues. In nucleotides, the CDR3 is TGTGCCAGCAGTACAGGGGGCCGAGGCTACACCTTC. This gives the protein CASSTGGRGYTF.

This clone was seen only a few times. The chain couples TRBV30 to TRBJ1-1; 11 nucleotides match TRBD1. J was trimmed by 7 bases and V by 4 bases; bases with no gene match: 8. Germline V gene lookup returns CDR1 GTSNPN and CDR2 SVGIG (reference sequence). This CDR3 is 14 amino acids long. The CDR3 protein is CAWNGGTGGGEAFF. In DNA, the CDR3 is TGTGCCTGGAATGGGGGGACAGGGGGAGGTGAAGCTTTCTTT.

In this sample, this clone turned up once. The J gene is TRBJ2-5, the V gene TRBV28; a weak D match, TRBD1 (6 bases). Between the trimmed V and J ends, which lost 5 bases and 0 bases, there was a span of 13 bases. The V gene's germline CDR1 is MDHEN and CDR2 SYDVKM. The CDR3 runs to 15 residues. The CDR3 reads CASSTSGTYQETQYF. In DNA, the CDR3 is TGTGCCAGCAGTACTTCCGGGACATACCAAGAGACCCAGTACTTC.

The rearrangement uses TRBV18 and TRBJ1-1; D may be TRBD1 (6 bases). CDR1 KGHSH and CDR2 LQKENI come from the germline V gene. Trimming stripped 4 bases from V and 0 bases from J, with 9 bases between. The CDR3 extends over 14 amino acids. CDR3 sequence (DNA): TGTGCCAGCTCACTTGACAGGATGAACACTGAAGCTTTCTTT. It specifies CASSLDRMNTEAFF.

V and J are TRBV13 and TRBJ1-2; D is perhaps TRBD1 (5 bases). The V and J ends lost 0 bases and 3 bases respectively, with 20 bases between them. The CDR3 contains 18 residues. The germline gives CDR1 PRHDT, CDR2 FYEKMQ (reference sequence). CDR3 sequence (DNA): TGTGCCAGCAGCTTAGGTCCTCTAAGGGGTCTGGTTTACTATGGCTACACCTTC. It translates to CASSLGPLRGLVYYGYTF.

This rearrangement joins TRBV7-9 to TRBJ2-7, with D hard to call. The CDR3 is 14 residues long. Trimming left V 3 bases short and J 0 bases short, with 9 bases between. CDR1 SEHNR and CDR2 FQNEAQ come from the germline V gene (reference sequence). CDR3 in amino acids: CASSLTGTSYEQYF. CDR3 nucleotides: TGTGCCAGCAGCTTGACGGGCACCTCCTACGAGCAGTACTTC.

The chain carries TRBV7-2 and TRBJ2-5; 8 bases align to TRBD2. CDR1 is SGHTA and CDR2 is FQGNSA in the germline V gene. CDR3 length equals 16 residues. J was trimmed by 2 bases and V by 3 bases; bases with no gene match: 8. CDR3 amino acids: CASSFNRGGWQETQYF. In nucleotides, the CDR3 is TGTGCCAGCAGCTTCAATCGGGGGGGCTGGCAAGAGACCCAGTACTTC.

V gene TRBV6-1 combines with J gene TRBJ2-5, with D hard to call. Deletions cut 8 bases from V and 2 bases from J, with 9 bases between. The CDR3 has 12 residues. Germline CDR1 reads MNHNS; CDR2 reads SASEGT. CDR3 sequence (DNA): TGTGCCAGCCGGGCCAGACAAGAGACCCAGTACTTC. Its translation is CASRARQETQYF.

This clone was detected a few times. The V call is TRBV5-1, the J call TRBJ1-1; D not resolved. The CDR3 consists of 14 residues. Germline V gene data show CDR1 as SGHRS and CDR2 as YFSETQ. Deletions cut 0 bases from V and 5 bases from J, with 11 bases between. CDR3 bases: TGCGCCAGCAGCTTGGAGTCCCAATATACTGAAGCTTTCTTT. Its protein is CASSLESQYTEAFF.

The genes are TRBV28 and TRBJ1-2; D ambiguous. The CDR3 length is 14 residues. Trimming pared 5 bases from V and 6 bases from J, leaving 16 bases between. Per germline, CDR1 MDHEN and CDR2 SYDVKM. CDR3 region: CASSTPDRDDGYTF. In DNA, the CDR3 is TGTGCCAGCAGTACCCCGGACCGGGATGATGGCTACACCTTC.

The chain combines TRBV6-5 with TRBJ1-2; D is ambiguous. Germline V lookup: CDR1 MNHEY, CDR2 SVGAGI. This CDR3 spans 11 amino acids. V was pared by 8 bases and J by 7 bases, with 11 bases between. CDR3 in amino acids: CASLVGTGYTF. Written as DNA, the CDR3 is TGTGCCAGCCTCGTGGGTACTGGCTACACCTTC.

V usage is TRBV5-1 and J usage is TRBJ2-5, with D perhaps given as TRBD1 or TRBD2 (5 bases each). Near its end, the DNA agrees better with TRBJ2-7, so the J call may be wrong. Germline CDR1 reads SGHRS; CDR2 reads YFSETQ. CDR3 size: 15 residues. CDR3 coding DNA: TGCGCCAGCAGCTTGGGGGGGAGTCGCCCCTACGAGCAGTACTTC. It is translated as CASSLGGSRPYEQYF.

The chain employs TRBV30 and TRBJ1-2, with D possibly TRBD1 on 6 matching bases. CDR3 length: 15 residues. Trimming pared 2 bases from V and 4 bases from J, leaving 17 bases between. Germline lookup yields CDR1 GTSNPN and CDR2 SVGIG (reference sequence). For the CDR3, the DNA is TGTGCCTGGAGTCTCTTTGGCAGGGGTGCCTATGGCTACACCTTC. The encoded protein is CAWSLFGRGAYGYTF.

The chain has TRBV5-1 and TRBJ2-3; tentatively, D is TRBD1 (6 bases). Between the trimmed V and J ends, which lost 4 bases and 1 base, there was a span of 16 bases. Germline CDR1 is SGHRS and CDR2 is YFSETQ. CDR3 length equals 16 residues. Here the CDR3 DNA reads TGCGCCAGCAGCCTAGAAAACAGGGTGGGCACAGATACGCAGTATTTT. Amino acid sequence: CASSLENRVGTDTQYF.

The chain joins TRBV29-1 to TRBJ2-7; D gene unclear. Trimming cost V 7 bases and J 1 base, with 11 bases left between them. The length of the CDR3 is 12 residues. The V gene's germline CDR1 is SQVTM and CDR2 ANQGSEA. This chain's CDR3 is CSALSRSYEQYF. As DNA, the CDR3 is TGCAGCGCCCTTTCGAGGTCCTACGAGCAGTACTTC.

The chain carries TRBV7-8 and TRBJ2-5; D is possibly TRBD2 (6 bases). The assigned J gene may be wrong: the sequence end matches TRBJ2-7 better. Germline lookup yields CDR1 SGHVS and CDR2 FQNEAQ. CDR3 length equals 13 residues. CDR3 protein: CASSLGTPPEQYF. In nucleotides, the CDR3 is TGTGCCAGCAGCTTGGGGACTCCCCCCGAGCAGTACTTC.

The J gene is TRBJ2-1, the V gene TRBV11-2; a weak D match, TRBD1 (5 bases). CDR1 is SGHAT, CDR2 FQNNGV, per germline. The CDR3 is made up of 14 amino acids. V was pared by 1 base and J by 10 bases, with 14 bases between. The DNA of the CDR3 is TGTGCCAGCAGCTTAGGGAAGGGGATGGACGAGCAGTTCTTC. Its protein product is CASSLGKGMDEQFF.

The CDR3 bases are TGTGCCAGCAGTAGACCGCCTGGGGAGCTGTTTTTT. This codes for CASSRPPGELFF. The rearrangement joins TRBV6-1 to TRBJ2-2; the D is unclear. The V gene lost 5 bases and the J gene lost 8 bases, with 9 bases spanning the gap. The CDR3 runs 12 residues. Per germline, CDR1 MNHNS and CDR2 SASEGT.

V is TRBV5-4 and J is TRBJ2-1; the D gene is possibly TRBD2 (5 bases). V dropped 2 bases and J dropped 0 bases, with 9 bases sitting between them. The CDR3 length is 15 residues. Germline V gives CDR1 SGHNT, CDR2 YYREEE (reference sequence). CDR3 region: CASSFRGLSYNEQFF. Written as DNA, the CDR3 is TGTGCCAGCAGCTTTCGGGGTCTCTCCTACAATGAGCAGTTCTTC.

The V gene is TRBV15, the J gene TRBJ2-1; 7 bases line up with TRBD1. The CDR3 has 14 amino acids. V gave up 5 bases and J gave up 2 bases; unmatched junction bases: 3. Per the germline V gene, CDR1 is LNHNV and CDR2 is YYDKDF (reference sequence). CDR3 sequence reads: CATSLQGTYNEQFF. CDR3 nucleotide sequence: TGTGCCACCAGCTTACAGGGGACCTACAATGAGCAGTTCTTC.

The CDR3 spells CAWTGTGGDEAFF. DNA of the CDR3: TGTGCCTGGACGGGGACAGGGGGGGATGAAGCTTTCTTT. V gene TRBV30 combines with J gene TRBJ1-1; 11 bases agree with TRBD1. The CDR3 covers 13 residues. Germline CDR1 is GTSNPN and CDR2 is SVGIG (reference sequence). J gave up 7 bases and V 4 bases, and 5 bases lay outside the gene matches.

This chain uses TRBV2 with TRBJ1-2; perhaps TRBD1 as D (5 bases). This CDR3 comprises 14 residues. The germline CDR1 and CDR2 sequences are SNHLY and FYNNEI. The V end was cut by 5 bases, the J end by 1 base, with 11 bases between. This CDR3 is CASSSGRLNYGYTF. As DNA, the CDR3 is TGTGCCAGCAGTTCGGGGCGGCTTAACTATGGCTACACCTTC. The full variable domain, with the rest looked up from reference TRBV2 and TRBJ1-2, is EPEVTQTPSHQVTQMGQEVILRCVPISNHLYFYWYRQILGQKVEFLVSFYNNEISEKSEIFDDQFSVERPDGSNFTLKIRSTKLEDSAMYFCASSSGRLNYGYTFGSGTRLTVV.

The chain uses TRBV28 and TRBJ2-3, with D hard to call. The CDR3 is 15 residues long. Deletions cut 6 bases from V and 14 bases from J, with 27 bases between. Germline V CDR1 and CDR2: MDHEN, SYDVKM. The CDR3: CASSSGSPRENPGYF. In nucleotides, the CDR3 is TGTGCCAGCAGCTCTGGCTCCCCTAGGGAAAACCCGGGGTATTTT.

The chain joins TRBV7-9 to TRBJ2-7; D uncertain. CDR1 and CDR2 (germline): SEHNR, FQNEAQ (reference sequence). The V and J ends lost 2 bases and 7 bases respectively, with 9 bases between them. The length of the CDR3 is 12 residues. The CDR3 DNA sequence: TGTGCCAGCAGCTTACAGGTGGGGGAGCAGTACTTC. It codes for CASSLQVGEQYF.

The chain has TRBV4-1 and TRBJ1-2; D not certain. This CDR3 contains 15 residues. From germline, CDR1 is MGHRA and CDR2 YSYEKL. Trimming removed 1 base at V and 0 bases at J, with 9 bases between. The CDR3 is CASSQGSATNYGYTF. The CDR3 nucleotides read TGCGCCAGCAGCCAAGGGTCAGCCACTAACTATGGCTACACCTTC.

This clone has just a few counts. The CDR3 loop reads CASSPRLGVNEQYF. The DNA for the CDR3 is TGTGCCAGCTCACCCCGCTTGGGGGTCAACGAGCAGTACTTC. The chain joins TRBV18 to TRBJ2-7; D is perhaps TRBD1 or TRBD2 (5 bases each). Trimming took off 3 bases at V and 5 bases at J, with 14 bases between the two ends. This CDR3 has 14 amino acids. Per germline, CDR1 KGHSH and CDR2 LQKENI.

This chain uses TRBV27 with TRBJ1-5; D unresolved. Germline assignment: CDR1 MNHEY and CDR2 SMNVEV (reference sequence). This CDR3 is built from 12 residues. Trimming removed 4 bases at V and 6 bases at J, with 7 bases between. CDR3 DNA: TGTGCCAGCAGTTACCCAGGTCAGCCCCAGCATTTT. Protein sequence: CASSYPGQPQHF.